This T cell receptor beta chain was observed in a study of spatial heterogeneity in lung cancer. Background on the study: The study consistently detected more beta-chain than alpha-chain sequences.

Judged by abundance, this clonotype is medium-sized. TCR cDNA molecules were tagged individually, and each one carried a unique molecular identifier. TCRdb used MiXCR to reprocess the 5' RACE reads, holding one entry per CDR3 protein. Among roughly 5,000 distinct CDR3 sequences listed, around 3.1% were seen once. Stated time point: sample taken at primary tumor resection. Donors were roughly 70 untreated early-stage non-small cell lung cancer patients. TCRs were sequenced from unsorted whole RNA of tumor, nontumor lung or PBMC. CDR1 is SGHRS and CDR2 is YFSETQ in the germline V gene. The CDR3 contains 16 residues. The J segment lost 6 bases and the V segment lost 5 bases, leaving 14 bases of the junction unmatched.

Sequencing was performed on normal lung tissue next to the tumor, taken at surgery. The chain combines TRBV5-1 with TRBJ2-7; 10 bases align to TRBD1. The TCR was taken from a male donor with early-stage non-small cell lung cancer. The CDR3 bases are TGCGCCAGCAGTTCCGCCGGGACAGGGGTTCGAGCCGAGCAGTACTTC. This translates into CASSSAGTGVRAEQYF.